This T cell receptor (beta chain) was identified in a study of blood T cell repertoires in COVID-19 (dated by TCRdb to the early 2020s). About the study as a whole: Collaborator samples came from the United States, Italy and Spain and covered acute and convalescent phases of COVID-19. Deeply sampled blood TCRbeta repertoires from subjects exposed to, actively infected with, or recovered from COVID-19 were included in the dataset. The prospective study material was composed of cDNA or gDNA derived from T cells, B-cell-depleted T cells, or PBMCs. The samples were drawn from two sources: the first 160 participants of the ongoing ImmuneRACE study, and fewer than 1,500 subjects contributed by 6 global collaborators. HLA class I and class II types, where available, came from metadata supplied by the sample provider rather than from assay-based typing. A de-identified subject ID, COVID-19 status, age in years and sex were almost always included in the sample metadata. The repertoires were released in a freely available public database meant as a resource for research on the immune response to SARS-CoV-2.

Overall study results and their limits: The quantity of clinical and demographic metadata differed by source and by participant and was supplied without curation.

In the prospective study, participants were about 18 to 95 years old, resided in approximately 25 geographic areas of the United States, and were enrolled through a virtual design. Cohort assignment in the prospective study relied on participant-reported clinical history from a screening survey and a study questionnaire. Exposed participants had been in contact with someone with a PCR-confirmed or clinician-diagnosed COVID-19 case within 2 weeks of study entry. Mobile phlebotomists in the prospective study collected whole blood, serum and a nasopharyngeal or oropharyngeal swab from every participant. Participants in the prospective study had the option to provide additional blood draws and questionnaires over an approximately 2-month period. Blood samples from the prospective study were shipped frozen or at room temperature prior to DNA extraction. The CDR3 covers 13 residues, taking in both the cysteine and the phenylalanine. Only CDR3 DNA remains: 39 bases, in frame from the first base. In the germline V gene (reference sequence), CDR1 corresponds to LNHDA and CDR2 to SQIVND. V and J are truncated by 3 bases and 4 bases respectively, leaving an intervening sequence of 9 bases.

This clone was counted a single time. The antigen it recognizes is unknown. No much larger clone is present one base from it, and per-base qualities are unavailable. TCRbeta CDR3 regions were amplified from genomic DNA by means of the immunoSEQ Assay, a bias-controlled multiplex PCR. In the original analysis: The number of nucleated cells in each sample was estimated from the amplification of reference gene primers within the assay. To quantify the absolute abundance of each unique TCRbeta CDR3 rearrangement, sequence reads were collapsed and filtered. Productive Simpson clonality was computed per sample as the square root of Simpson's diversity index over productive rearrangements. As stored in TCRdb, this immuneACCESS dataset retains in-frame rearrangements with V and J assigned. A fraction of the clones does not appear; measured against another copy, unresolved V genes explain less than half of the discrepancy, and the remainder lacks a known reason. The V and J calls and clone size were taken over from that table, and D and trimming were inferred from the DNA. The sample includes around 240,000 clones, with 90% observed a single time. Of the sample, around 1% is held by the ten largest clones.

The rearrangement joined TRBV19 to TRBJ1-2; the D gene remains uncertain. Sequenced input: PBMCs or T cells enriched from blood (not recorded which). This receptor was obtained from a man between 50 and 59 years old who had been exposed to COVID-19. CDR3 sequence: CASSIRWSYGYTF. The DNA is TGTGCCAGTAGTATCCGGTGGAGCTATGGCTACACCTTC.